The 23 T cell receptor beta chains presented below share a single source sample, sequenced in a study of OX40 agonist ivuxolimab in advanced cancers. Repertoires were generated with immunoSEQ multiplex PCR, while TCRdb's copy carries only in-frame clones and drops some. The top ten clones hold over 0.2% of a sample with around 100,000 clones, about 92% of them seen once. The input for sequencing was CD4+ or CD8+ T cells sorted from blood, taken in a trial of the OX40 agonist ivuxolimab. The receptors were gathered from an adult with an advanced solid tumor such as melanoma, head and neck, liver or kidney cancer.

The chain links TRBV18 to TRBJ2-5, with D hard to call. Germline CDR1 is KGHSH and CDR2 is LQKENI. This CDR3 region has 14 residues. V shed 3 bases and J shed 5 bases, with 13 bases lying between them. The CDR3 spells CASSPPSTRETQYF. The CDR3 DNA reads TGTGCCAGCTCACCGCCTTCGACTCGGGAGACCCAGTACTTC.

The chain combines TRBV27 with TRBJ1-6; tentative D call: TRBD1 (6 bases). CDR3 length: 15 residues. Between the trimmed V and J ends, which lost 2 bases and 9 bases, there was a span of 14 bases. CDR1 and CDR2 from the germline V gene are MNHEY and SMNVEV (reference sequence). CDR3 region: CASSLSWGRVSPLHF. CDR3 bases: TGTGCCAGCAGTTTAAGCTGGGGGCGGGTTTCACCCCTCCACTTT.

The gene calls are TRBV6-6 and TRBJ1-5, with TRBD1 identical over 7 bases. Germline-derived CDR1 and CDR2 are MNHNY and SVGAGI (reference sequence). Losses at the gene ends were 2 bases for V and 2 bases for J; bases not matched to a gene: 6. This CDR3 has 16 residues. CDR3 protein: CASSYGNRGGNQPQHF. As DNA, the CDR3 is TGTGCCAGCAGTTACGGGAACAGGGGCGGCAATCAGCCCCAGCATTTT.

J is TRBJ1-2 and V is TRBV4-1; the D gene is possibly TRBD1 (5 bases). CDR1 and CDR2 (germline): MGHRA, YSYEKL. The CDR3 has 16 residues. V was clipped by 3 bases and J by 8 bases, with 22 bases between them. The CDR3, as DNA: TGCGCCAGCAGCCAGATCCTCGCAACGACAGCTCCCGGCTACACCTTC. Residues: CASSQILATTAPGYTF.

V is TRBV15 and J is TRBJ2-3; TRBD2 agrees at 7 bases. Germline loops: CDR1 LNHNV, CDR2 YYDKDF (reference sequence). V trimming: 1 base; J trimming: 3 bases; junction bases outside the gene matches: 10. The CDR3 length is 17 residues. CDR3 sequence (DNA): TGTGCCACCAGCAGAGGGTACGGGGGGATAGGAACAGATACGCAGTATTTT. It codes for CATSRGYGGIGTDTQYF.

With respect to this clone: The junction departs from germline at one end; a sequencing error may be responsible. J is TRBJ2-1 and V is TRBV7-7; 10 bases agree with TRBD2. The CDR3 is made up of 16 amino acids. From germline, CDR1 is SSHAT and CDR2 FNYEAQ (reference sequence). The CDR3 bases are TGTGCTAGCAGCTTAGCCCCTAGCGGGGGCTACAATGAGCAGTTCTTC. Encoded protein: CASSLAPSGGYNEQFF.

This chain joins TRBV12-5 and TRBJ2-1, with D perhaps TRBD1 or TRBD2 (6 bases each). V was cut by 1 base and J by 0 bases, with 13 bases left in between. Germline CDR1 reads LGHNT; CDR2 reads FRNRAP. The CDR3 runs 17 residues. CDR3 sequence reads: CASGLARGGSSYNEQFF. CDR3 in DNA: TGTGCTAGTGGTTTGGCACGAGGGGGGAGCTCCTACAATGAGCAGTTCTTC. Supplemented by reference TRBV12-5 and TRBJ2-1, the full variable domain reads DARVTQTPRHKVTEMGQEVTMRCQPILGHNTVFWYRQTMMQGLELLAYFRNRAPLDDSGMPKDRFSAEMPDATLATLKIQPSEPRDSAVYFCASGLARGGSSYNEQFFGPGTRLTVL.

The chain has TRBV7-9 and TRBJ1-1; 9 nucleotides align to TRBD1. The CDR3 extends over 14 amino acids. Per germline, CDR1 SEHNR and CDR2 FQNEAQ (reference sequence). V dropped 5 bases and J dropped 4; count of bases not matched to a gene: 5. Here the CDR3 DNA reads TGTGCCAGCAGCCCCGGACAGGGGAGCACTGAAGCTTTCTTT. It encodes CASSPGQGSTEAFF.

A single count supports this clone. The chain is built from TRBV7-8 and TRBJ2-1; no definite D call. Germline values: CDR1 SGHVS, CDR2 FQNEAQ. The CDR3 extends over 18 amino acids. V shed 4 bases and J shed 4 bases, with 23 bases lying between them. This CDR3 reads CASSSLKGKPELYNEQFF. The DNA for the CDR3 is TGTGCCAGCAGCTCCCTGAAGGGAAAGCCGGAACTATACAATGAGCAGTTCTTC. The full variable domain, completed using reference TRBV7-8 and TRBJ2-1, is GAGVSQSPRYKVAKRGQDVALRCDPISGHVSLFWYQQALGQGPEFLTYFQNEAQLDKSGLPSDRFFAERPEGSVSTLKIQRTQQEDSAVYLCASSSLKGKPELYNEQFFGPGTRLTVL.

The V and J genes are TRBV29-1 and TRBJ1-2; D uncertain. Germline assignment: CDR1 SQVTM and CDR2 ANQGSEA. V lost 4 bases and J lost 8, with 5 bases in between. This CDR3 comprises 9 residues. CDR3 in DNA: TGCAGCGTTGGTAGGGGCTACACCTTC. This translates into CSVGRGYTF.

This sequence joins TRBV7-2 and TRBJ1-5; 7 bases fit TRBD1. Losses at the gene ends were 1 base for V and 8 bases for J; bases not matched to a gene: 5. Germline assignment: CDR1 SGHTA and CDR2 FQGNSA. This CDR3 region has 14 residues. CDR3 amino acids: CASSLDRGMEPQHF. CDR3 DNA sequence: TGTGCCAGCAGCTTAGACAGGGGAATGGAGCCCCAGCATTTT.

The gene calls are TRBV4-3 and TRBJ2-3; D gene unclear. This CDR3 has 14 residues. In germline, CDR1 is LGHNA, CDR2 YSLEER. V was clipped by 4 bases and J by 2 bases, with 10 bases between them. CDR3 protein: CASSPTTPTDTQYF. The CDR3 DNA sequence: TGCGCCAGCAGCCCCACTACTCCCACAGATACGCAGTATTTT.

The V call is TRBV27, the J call TRBJ1-5; D gene ambiguous. CDR1 is MNHEY and CDR2 is SMNVEV in the germline V gene (reference sequence). The length of the CDR3 is 13 residues. V was trimmed by 3 bases and J by 4 bases, leaving 7 bases between them. CDR3 amino acids: CASSFWMNQPQHF. DNA for the CDR3: TGTGCCAGCAGTTTTTGGATGAATCAGCCCCAGCATTTT.

The V call is TRBV5-1, the J call TRBJ2-6; D perhaps matches TRBD1 (5 bases). The germline V and J ends were trimmed by 0 bases and 2 bases, with 6 bases remaining between them. Germline CDR1 is SGHRS and CDR2 is YFSETQ. The CDR3 loop spans 15 amino acids. In nucleotides, the CDR3 is TGCGCCAGCAGCTTGGGGGGCACTGGGGCCAACGTCCTGACTTTC. Residues: CASSLGGTGANVLTF.

The rearrangement links TRBV28 to TRBJ1-2; 9 bases map to TRBD1. V was pared by 6 bases and J by 8 bases, with 7 bases of the junction left unmatched. The germline V gene encodes CDR1 MDHEN and CDR2 SYDVKM. This CDR3 spans 13 amino acids. The CDR3 region is CASRQNRGRGYTF. The CDR3, as DNA: TGTGCCAGCAGGCAAAACAGGGGGCGCGGCTACACCTTC.

The J gene is TRBJ1-6, the V gene TRBV7-3; D not resolved. Trimming shortened V by 1 base and J by 7 bases, and 5 bases separated the two germline ends. Germline V lookup: CDR1 SGHTA, CDR2 FQGTGA. The CDR3 totals 13 residues. The CDR3 is CASSLSSNSPLHF. The CDR3 DNA follows: TGTGCCAGCAGCTTAAGCTCAAATTCACCCCTCCACTTT.

This chain connects TRBV29-1 to TRBJ1-2, with 9 positions matching TRBD1. V gave up 2 bases and J gave up 4 bases; unmatched junction bases: 2. Germline CDR1 reads SQVTM; CDR2 reads ANQGSEA. The CDR3 loop spans 13 amino acids. The CDR3, as DNA: TGCAGCGTTGAACGGACAGGGGTCTATGGCTACACCTTC. This codes for CSVERTGVYGYTF.

V usage is TRBV2 and J usage is TRBJ2-3; D unclear. The CDR3 loop spans 13 amino acids. Trimming cost V 4 bases and J 2 bases, with 7 bases left between them. CDR1 and CDR2 (germline): SNHLY, FYNNEI. The CDR3 DNA reads TGTGCCAGCAGTGGGCCATACACAGATACGCAGTATTTT. It encodes CASSGPYTDTQYF.

The gene calls are TRBV28 and TRBJ2-1; D is unclear. Germline V lookup: CDR1 MDHEN, CDR2 SYDVKM. The CDR3 runs to 14 residues. V was shortened by 6 bases and J by 7 bases, with 16 bases between the two germline ends. The CDR3 is CASSSAGWRNEQFF. DNA for the CDR3: TGTGCCAGCAGCTCCGCCGGGTGGAGAAATGAGCAGTTCTTC.

The genes are TRBV7-2 and TRBJ1-1; the D is unclear. The V gene's germline CDR1 is SGHTA and CDR2 FQGNSA. V was cut by 3 bases and J by 3 bases, with 14 bases left in between. This CDR3 spans 15 amino acids. The DNA for the CDR3 is TGTGCCAGCAGCTTTCGCCCCGTCGGGGACACTGAAGCTTTCTTT. Residues: CASSFRPVGDTEAFF.

This chain joins TRBV28 and TRBJ1-3; TRBD1 matches 9 bases. CDR3 length: 13 residues. V was pared by 5 bases and J by 6 bases, with 2 bases of the junction left unmatched. In germline, CDR1 is MDHEN, CDR2 SYDVKM. The CDR3 sequence is CASSIQGANTIYF. CDR3 bases: TGTGCCAGCAGTATACAGGGGGCAAACACCATATATTTT.

This chain links TRBV6-1 with TRBJ2-1, with 8 bases identical to TRBD1. Trimming removed 7 bases from V and 0 bases from J; junction bases left unmatched: 5. Germline assignment: CDR1 MNHNS and CDR2 SASEGT. The CDR3 contains 15 residues. Written as DNA, the CDR3 is TGTGCCAGCACCCAAACAGGGGGCTCCTACAATGAGCAGTTCTTC. It translates to CASTQTGGSYNEQFF.

In this sample, this clone turned up once. The chain links TRBV6-6 to TRBJ1-1; no firm D call. V was clipped by 0 bases and J by 0 bases, with 11 bases between them. There are 16 residues in the CDR3. The germline CDR1 and CDR2 sequences are MNHNY and SVGAGI (reference sequence). The CDR3 protein is CASSYSPREMNTEAFF. The CDR3 coding sequence is TGTGCCAGCAGTTACTCTCCCCGCGAGATGAACACTGAAGCTTTCTTT.